Below are 10 T cell receptor beta chains sequenced from a single sample in a study of beta chain features in type 1 diabetes. Study results and caveats: People with Type 1 diabetes carried modestly yet significantly shorter TCRB CDR3s in all four CD4+ subsets.

As every portion of the isolated RNA was reverse transcribed, the sequencing read expressed TCRB transcripts. TCRdb's table, derived via immunoSEQ multiplex PCR, lists solely in-frame clones and lacks some. The table lists approximately 50,000 clones, 42% of them singletons, with about 1.5% in the top ten. Antigen specificity for these receptors is unknown. Sequencing was performed on Tregs from blood. The receptors come from a man aged 25-40 years with type 1 diabetes.

The rearrangement joins TRBV28 to TRBJ1-2; D gene uncertain. Per the germline V gene, CDR1 is MDHEN and CDR2 is SYDVKM. CDR3 length: 12 amino acids. V lost 5 bases, J lost 5 bases, and 9 bases lay in between. CDR3 bases: TGTGCCAGCAGTGCGAACCTTTATGGCTACACCTTC. Translating it yields CASSANLYGYTF.

The rearrangement uses TRBV15 and TRBJ2-5, with D possibly TRBD1 on 6 matching bases. The tail of the sequence fits TRBJ2-7 better, so the J call may be wrong. Germline CDR1 reads LNHNV; CDR2 reads YYDKDF (reference sequence). The CDR3 runs to 16 residues. The CDR3 DNA is TGTGCCACCAGCAGAGATCCCCGCAGGGGTTGGAACGAGCAGTACTTC. Translation gives CATSRDPRRGWNEQYF.

Only a few counts were recorded for this clone. The chain joins TRBV2 to TRBJ2-7; 8 positions match TRBD1. Germline V gene data show CDR1 as SNHLY and CDR2 as FYNNEI. The ends lost 8 bases at V and 7 bases at J; junction bases unmatched: 10. This CDR3 has 13 amino acids. The CDR3 sequence is CASCGQGLGEQYF. The CDR3 coding sequence is TGTGCCAGCTGTGGACAGGGTCTTGGTGAGCAGTACTTC.

This clone was observed a few times. The CDR3 loop is CASSQDERLNTGELFF. The CDR3 DNA follows: TGTGCCAGCAGCCAAGATGAGAGACTGAACACCGGGGAGCTGTTTTTT. J is TRBJ2-2 and V is TRBV4-2, with D unclear. V lost 0 bases, J lost 1 base, and 9 bases lay in between. Germline loops: CDR1 LGHNA, CDR2 YNFKEQ. This CDR3 is 16 amino acids long.

CDR3: CASSVAGNLNTEAFF. CDR3 nucleotide sequence: TGTGCCAGCAGCGTAGCAGGCAACTTGAACACTGAAGCTTTCTTT. V gene TRBV9 combines with J gene TRBJ1-1; D is undetermined. Germline-derived CDR1 and CDR2 are SGDLS and YYNGEE. CDR3 length: 15 amino acids. The V gene lost 0 bases and the J gene lost 0 bases, with 9 bases spanning the gap.

The chain uses TRBV7-3 and TRBJ2-2; 10 nucleotides match TRBD2. Germline CDR1 is SGHTA and CDR2 is FQGTGA. Germline trimming cut 3 bases from V and 7 bases from J; bases unmatched to any gene: 5. The CDR3 is made up of 15 amino acids. The CDR3 is CASSLNSGRSGELFF. The CDR3 bases are TGTGCCAGCAGCTTGAATAGCGGGAGGAGCGGGGAGCTGTTTTTT.

CDR3 nucleotide sequence: TGTGCCAGCAGCCTTCGACAGGGTGGGAGGAATGAAAAACTGTTTTTT. This sequence encodes CASSLRQGGRNEKLFF. This chain connects TRBV2 to TRBJ1-4, with 7 nucleotides matching TRBD1. Trimming at V came to 6 bases and at J to 5 bases, leaving 12 bases not matched to a gene. This CDR3 is built from 16 residues. The germline V gene encodes CDR1 SNHLY and CDR2 FYNNEI.

This clone was observed a handful of times. The V and J genes are TRBV28 and TRBJ1-2; maybe TRBD1 (5 bases). The germline V and J ends were trimmed by 5 bases and 8 bases, with 15 bases remaining between them. The CDR3 length is 13 residues. Germline V gene lookup returns CDR1 MDHEN and CDR2 SYDVKM. The CDR3 DNA sequence: TGTGCCAGCAGTCAAATGGGGAGGGACGGCTACACCTTC. Translating it yields CASSQMGRDGYTF.

The CDR3 sequence is CASSPITPGQGDRTEAFF. The CDR3 nucleotides read TGTGCCAGCTCACCGATCACTCCGGGACAGGGCGATCGAACTGAAGCTTTCTTT. The chain recombines TRBV18 with TRBJ1-1, with TRBD1 identical over 9 bases. This CDR3 is built from 18 residues. V dropped 3 bases and J dropped 5; count of bases not matched to a gene: 16. The germline CDR1 and CDR2 sequences are KGHSH and LQKENI. Filled out from reference TRBV18 and TRBJ1-1, the complete variable domain reads NAGVMQNPRHLVRRRGQEARLRCSPMKGHSHVYWYRQLPEEGLKFMVYLQKENIIDESGMPKERFSAEFPKEGPSILRIQQVVRGDSAAYFCASSPITPGQGDRTEAFFGQGTRLTVV.

The chain combines TRBV7-9 with TRBJ2-7; 7 nucleotides align to TRBD1. Germline-derived CDR1 and CDR2 are SEHNR and FQNEAQ (reference sequence). The trim removed 8 bases at V and 0 bases at J, leaving 10 bases unmatched. This CDR3 has 15 amino acids. Here the CDR3 reads CASSTGAGSSYEQYF. CDR3 nucleotides: TGTGCCAGCTCCACAGGGGCAGGGAGCTCCTACGAGCAGTACTTC.